This T cell receptor beta chain was observed in a study of T-cell reconstitution after alpha-beta-depleted transplantation in children. It was with unique molecular identifiers that the TCRbeta library was prepared. A single record per CDR3 protein comes from TCRdb applying MiXCR to the PCR reads. Here the sample spans about 870,000 distinct CDR3 sequences, around 15% being singletons. CDR3 length equals 15 residues. The V end was cut by 1 base, the J end by 7 bases, with 14 bases between. Whole-study findings and limits: Alpha-beta T cells present about two months after transplant were reported to originate from several hundred expanded graft clones.

This clonotype has a count of ten or more. Its specificity is not known. The rearrangement uses TRBV12-3 or TRBV12-4 and TRBJ2-1; possibly TRBD1 for D (6 bases). This TCR came from a male patient aged 10-17 years who had a stem cell transplant for acute lymphoblastic leukemia, so the T cells may come from the graft donor. The sample here was PBMCs, mostly from graft donor cells, taken 360 days after TCRalphabeta/CD19-depleted stem cell transplant. In nucleotides, the CDR3 is TGTGCCAGCAGTTTAGGAGCAGGGGCGAGGAATGAGCAGTTCTTC. It is translated as CASSLGAGARNEQFF.